A selection of T cell receptor beta chains follows, all from one sample in a study of chemoradiotherapy in HPV16-positive cancers. This table comes from immunoSEQ multiplex PCR, and its TCRdb copy is limited to in-frame clones, with some not included. The data show 4,500 to 6,500 clones, 60% to 85% seen once. The sample was taken from a patient who underwent chemoradiotherapy. All receptors derive from a human donor with HPV-associated anogenital cancer. CDR3s include the opening cysteine and the closing phenylalanine or tryptophan. Each record gives: J gene, V gene, D gene, clone size, CDR3 DNA, CDR3 protein. D genes are given only for firm matches. Rows may omit the clone size; those that give it use once, few, many or a size class.

TRBJ1-2 TRBV4-2 NA NA TGTGCCAGCAGCCAAGACTCCGCCGGGGGTGGATATGGCTACACCTTC CASSQDSAGGGYGYTF
TRBJ2-2 TRBV9 NA once TGTGCCAGCAGCGCCAACCCTGACCCTAGCGGGGAGCTGTTTTTT CASSANPDPSGELFF
TRBJ1-4 TRBV5-8 TRBD1 NA TGTGCCAGCAGCTTAAGGGGGCAACGTAATGAAAAACTGTTTTTT CASSLRGQRNEKLFF
TRBJ1-1 TRBV5-6 TRBD1 NA TGTGCCAGCAGCTTACTACAGGGGGCTGGAGCTGAAGCTTTCTTT CASSLLQGAGAEAFF
TRBJ1-2 TRBV15 NA few TGTGCCACCAGCAGAGATCTGAATCGCTACACCTTC CATSRDLNRYTF
TRBJ2-1 TRBV5-8 TRBD2 NA TGTGCCAGCAGCTTTGTGGGGGGCTCAGCGGGAGAATACAATGAGCAGTTCTTC CASSFVGGSAGEYNEQFF
TRBJ1-5 TRBV11-2 TRBD1 NA TGTGCCAGCAGCCACGGGACAGGGTGGAATCAGCCCCAGCATTTT CASSHGTGWNQPQHF
TRBJ2-2 TRBV18 NA few TGTGCCAGCTCACCACCCCACGCCGGGGAGCTGTTTTTT CASSPPHAGELFF
TRBJ1-5 TRBV28 TRBD1 NA TGTGCCAGCAGAGAGGGGGCAGGACAGCCCCAGCATTTT CASREGAGQPQHF
TRBJ2-3 TRBV29-1 NA NA TGCAGCGTTGACCAGGGTGGGGCAGATACGCAGTATTTT CSVDQGGADTQYF
TRBJ1-6 TRBV7-2 NA once TGTGCCAGCTCCCCAAATAATTCACCCCTCCACTTT CASSPNNSPLHF
TRBJ2-1 TRBV9 NA NA TGTGCCAGCAGCGTAGGGGGACGGGGATACAATGAGCAGTTCTTC CASSVGGRGYNEQFF
TRBJ1-5 TRBV2 NA few TGTGCCAGCAGTGATAGGGTGTATAATCAGCCCCAGCATTTT CASSDRVYNQPQHF
TRBJ2-1 TRBV7-9 TRBD1 NA TGTGCCAGCAGCTCCCTTAGGACAGGACAAGTGCAGTTCTTC CASSSLRTGQVQFF
TRBJ1-2 TRBV4-2 NA few TGTGCCAGCAGCCAAGTGGAGGACTATGGCTACACCTTC CASSQVEDYGYTF
TRBJ1-2 TRBV6-1 NA NA TGTGCCAGCAGTGAACTAACAGGGTATGGCTACACCTTC CASSELTGYGYTF
TRBJ2-2 TRBV7-3 NA few TGTGCCAGCAGCCCTTCCATGAGGAACACCGGGGAGCTGTTTTTT CASSPSMRNTGELFF
TRBJ1-1 TRBV30 TRBD1 NA TGTGCCTGGGGACCGGACAGGGTGAACACTGAAGCTTTCTTT CAWGPDRVNTEAFF
TRBJ1-2 TRBV30 TRBD1 few TGTGCCTGGGAGACAGGGGGTTTTGGGGATGGCTACACCTTC CAWETGGFGDGYTF
TRBJ2-2 TRBV4-2 NA NA TGTGCCAGCAGCCTCACATGGGTAACGAACACCGGGGAGCTGTTTTTT CASSLTWVTNTGELFF
TRBJ1-2 TRBV7-8 NA NA TGTGCCAGCAGCTTAGAAGGGTATGGCTACACCTTC CASSLEGYGYTF
TRBJ2-1 TRBV4-2 TRBD2 few TGTGCCAGCAGCCAATCCAGACTAGCGGGAGCCAATGAGCAGTTCTTC CASSQSRLAGANEQFF
TRBJ2-3 TRBV5-8 NA NA TGTGCCAGCAGCTTGTTAGACGACTTCTACGGTAGAGATACGCAGTATTTT CASSLLDDFYGRDTQYF
TRBJ2-5 TRBV9 NA NA TGTGCCAGCAGCGCGACAGAGAACTGGGAGACCCAGTACTTC CASSATENWETQYF
TRBJ1-2 TRBV4-2 NA NA TGTGCCAGCAGCCAAGACACTTTAAGGTTGGGTGGCTACACCTTC CASSQDTLRLGGYTF
TRBJ2-7 TRBV7-8 TRBD2 NA TGTGCCAGCAGCTTACGGACTAGCGGGTCCTACGAGCAGTACTTC CASSLRTSGSYEQYF
TRBJ2-3 TRBV30 TRBD2 NA TGTGCCTGGAGTGTACAACCCTACCGGGGGGGCGGAGATACGCAGTATTTT CAWSVQPYRGGGDTQYF
TRBJ2-5 TRBV7-2 TRBD2 once TGTGCCAGCAGCTTAGAAGCGGGGGGACGTCCGGCCCAGTACTTC CASSLEAGGRPAQYF
TRBJ2-3 TRBV6-6 TRBD1 once TGTGCCACCACAGGGGGCGCAGGAGATACGCAGTATTTT CATTGGAGDTQYF
TRBJ2-1 TRBV29-1 TRBD1 once TGCAGCGTTGAGGACAGGGGACACAATGAGCAGTTCTTC CSVEDRGHNEQFF
TRBJ1-6 TRBV6-1 NA NA TGTGCCAGCAGTGAGACTTGGGGGTCACCCCTCCACTTT CASSETWGSPLHF
TRBJ1-5 TRBV7-6 NA NA TGTGCCAGCAGCTTAACGGGGGGCCGTAGCAATCAGCCCCAGCATTTT CASSLTGGRSNQPQHF
TRBJ2-2 TRBV7-3 NA NA TGTGCCAGCAGCTCCTCTGGGGATAGGGTCGGGGAGCTGTTTTTT CASSSSGDRVGELFF
TRBJ2-1 TRBV30 TRBD2 NA TGTGCCTATTCCCCCGGGAATCGGGGGGTCTTC CAYSPGNRGVF
TRBJ1-1 TRBV10-3 NA NA TGTGCCATCAAACCGGACACGAACACTGAAGCTTTCTTT CAIKPDTNTEAFF
TRBJ1-1 TRBV7-9 TRBD1 NA TGTGCCAGCAGCACAGGGGCCTCCGAAGCTTTCTTT CASSTGASEAFF
TRBJ1-1 TRBV9 NA NA TGTGCCAGCAGCGTGGATCCGGGGGTCGGAAATGAAGCTTTCTTT CASSVDPGVGNEAFF
TRBJ2-1 TRBV4-2 TRBD1 few TGTGCCAGCAGCCAGACAGGGAACCAACACAATGAGCAGTTCTTC CASSQTGNQHNEQFF
TRBJ2-2 TRBV11-3 NA few TGTGCCAGCAGCCTCCAGGGCGCTTCCGGGGAGCTGTTTTTT CASSLQGASGELFF